The 31 T cell receptor beta chains below were found in one sample sequenced in a study of OX40 agonist ivuxolimab in advanced cancers. Measured with immunoSEQ multiplex PCR; TCRdb has only the in-frame clones, and not every one. Altogether over 95,000 clones are present, 95% to 96% being singletons, with the ten largest covering 2%. Sequencing was performed on CD4+ or CD8+ T cells sorted from blood, taken in a trial of the OX40 agonist ivuxolimab. Receptors were obtained from an adult with an advanced solid tumor such as melanoma, head and neck, liver or kidney cancer.

This clone has ten or more counts. The chain employs TRBV28 and TRBJ1-5; TRBD1 might be the D (6 bases). Germline lookup yields CDR1 MDHEN and CDR2 SYDVKM. V lost 6 bases to trimming and J lost 6 bases, with 18 bases between them. The CDR3 is made up of 15 amino acids. CDR3 in DNA: TGTGCCAGCAGGGAGAGATCAGGGGCCGGTCAGCCCCAGCATTTT. The encoded protein is CASRERSGAGQPQHF.

The chain has TRBV19 and TRBJ1-1; D is uncertain. Per germline, CDR1 LNHDA and CDR2 SQIVND (reference sequence). This CDR3 contains 13 residues. Between the trimmed V and J ends, which lost 2 bases and 0 bases, there was a span of 4 bases. The CDR3, as DNA: TGTGCCAGTAGTATAAGCATGAACACTGAAGCTTTCTTT. This gives the protein CASSISMNTEAFF.

The chain couples TRBV9 to TRBJ1-1, with D possibly TRBD1 on 6 matching bases. This CDR3 contains 13 residues. Germline V gives CDR1 SGDLS, CDR2 YYNGEE. V dropped 7 bases and J dropped 7 bases, with 17 bases sitting between them. Here the CDR3 DNA reads TGTGCCAGCGCAGGGGCAGGGGCAGGTGAAGCTTTCTTT. Encoded protein: CASAGAGAGEAFF.

This chain's CDR3 is CASSLTDGGQETQYF. DNA of the CDR3: TGTGCCAGCAGCTTAACTGATGGAGGGCAAGAGACCCAGTACTTC. V is TRBV7-3 and J is TRBJ2-5; a possible D gene is TRBD2 (6 bases). CDR3 length: 15 residues. V gave up 0 bases and J gave up 2 bases, with 10 bases separating them. CDR1 SGHTA and CDR2 FQGTGA come from the germline V gene. The variable domain in full, with the rest retrieved from reference TRBV7-3 and TRBJ2-5, is GAGVSQTPSNKVTEKGKYVELRCDPISGHTALYWYRQSLGQGPEFLIYFQGTGAADDSGLPNDRFFAVRPEGSVSTLKIQRTERGDSAVYLCASSLTDGGQETQYFGPGTRLLVL.

The chain combines TRBV27 with TRBJ2-7, with TRBD1 identical over 12 bases. J was trimmed by 1 base and V by 0 bases; bases with no gene match: 1. The CDR3 consists of 16 residues. Germline V gene lookup returns CDR1 MNHEY and CDR2 SMNVEV (reference sequence). The CDR3 spells CASSLSGQGASYEQYF. The CDR3 bases are TGTGCCAGCAGTTTATCGGGACAGGGGGCGTCCTACGAGCAGTACTTC.

This chain connects TRBV19 to TRBJ1-1; perhaps TRBD1 as D (6 bases). Trimming shortened V by 3 bases and J by 1 base, and 9 bases separated the two germline ends. Germline assignment: CDR1 LNHDA and CDR2 SQIVND (reference sequence). CDR3 size: 14 residues. DNA for the CDR3: TGTGCCAGTAGTATTACGGGGGCGAACACTGAAGCTTTCTTT. Translating it yields CASSITGANTEAFF.

This chain links TRBV10-1 with TRBJ2-7, with D maybe TRBD2 (6 bases). This CDR3 is built from 14 residues. V lost 6 bases and J 7 bases, leaving 19 bases between the germline ends. CDR1 and CDR2 (germline): WNHNN, SYGVQD (reference sequence). The chain's CDR3 is CASRGGPAGGEQYF. CDR3 sequence (DNA): TGCGCCAGCAGGGGAGGCCCCGCTGGCGGGGAGCAGTACTTC.

The chain joins TRBV2 to TRBJ2-7; D could derive from TRBD1 or TRBD2 (5 bases each). Between the trimmed V and J ends, which lost 6 bases and 3 bases, there was a span of 30 bases. This CDR3 is built from 19 residues. In germline, CDR1 is SNHLY, CDR2 FYNNEI. The CDR3 DNA reads as TGTGCCAGCAGCATTGGGGGTGGGGACCCCATACTCTTAGTCTACGAGCAGTACTTC. Its protein is CASSIGGGDPILLVYEQYF.

This chain joins TRBV15 and TRBJ2-2; D remains ambiguous. Germline V gene lookup returns CDR1 LNHNV and CDR2 YYDKDF (reference sequence). This CDR3 contains 17 residues. The ends were cut back, 0 bases at V and 0 bases at J, with 11 bases in the middle. The CDR3 coding sequence is TGTGCCACCAGCAGAGAGCCGGGTACTTCGAACACCGGGGAGCTGTTTTTT. As protein: CATSREPGTSNTGELFF.

CDR3 DNA sequence: TGTGCCAGCAGCTTAGGGACAGATCAAGAGACCCAGTACTTC. Amino acid sequence: CASSLGTDQETQYF. The V gene is TRBV7-9, the J gene TRBJ2-5; a possible D gene is TRBD1 (6 bases). This CDR3 contains 14 residues. CDR1 and CDR2 (germline): SEHNR, FQNEAQ (reference sequence). Trimming left V 1 base short and J 2 bases short, with 8 bases between.

This clone was counted a single time. V usage is TRBV29-1 and J usage is TRBJ2-2; D gene uncertain. Germline assignment: CDR1 SQVTM and CDR2 ANQGSEA. V was trimmed by 8 bases and J by 0 bases, leaving 7 bases between them. This CDR3 is 12 amino acids long. This CDR3 reads CSWQTNTGELFF. The CDR3 DNA is TGCAGCTGGCAGACGAACACCGGGGAGCTGTTTTTT.

V is TRBV12-5 and J is TRBJ2-2; tentative D call: TRBD1 (6 bases). Looked up from germline, CDR1 is LGHNT and CDR2 is FRNRAP. Between the trimmed V and J ends, which lost 2 bases and 5 bases, there was a span of 9 bases. This CDR3 is built from 14 residues. The DNA of the CDR3 is TGTGCTAGTGGTTTGTGGCAGGGGACCGGGGAGCTGTTTTTT. This sequence encodes CASGLWQGTGELFF.

The rearrangement uses TRBV5-4 and TRBJ2-7, with D unresolved. Trimming pared 2 bases from V and 1 base from J, leaving 4 bases between. The V gene's germline CDR1 is SGHNT and CDR2 YYREEE (reference sequence). CDR3 size: 12 residues. The CDR3: CASSLYSYEQYF. CDR3 in DNA: TGTGCCAGCAGCTTATATTCCTACGAGCAGTACTTC.

The chain combines TRBV19 with TRBJ2-1, with unresolved D. This CDR3 region has 15 residues. Germline CDR1 is LNHDA and CDR2 is SQIVND (reference sequence). V was cut by 3 bases and J by 0 bases, with 9 bases left in between. The CDR3 loop is CASSMAGLSYNEQFF. The CDR3 DNA reads as TGTGCCAGTAGTATGGCTGGTCTCTCCTACAATGAGCAGTTCTTC.

J is TRBJ2-7 and V is TRBV5-1; 8 nucleotides match TRBD1. The CDR3 runs 15 residues. Germline lookup yields CDR1 SGHRS and CDR2 YFSETQ. V gave up 3 bases and J gave up 3 bases; unmatched junction bases: 8. CDR3 sequence: CASSSLTGVDYEQYF. In nucleotides, the CDR3 is TGCGCCAGCAGCTCACTGACAGGGGTTGACTACGAGCAGTACTTC.

This chain connects TRBV4-3 to TRBJ2-1; D is perhaps TRBD2 (5 bases). Germline CDR1 and CDR2: LGHNA and YSLEER. Deletions cut 1 base from V and 3 bases from J, with 10 bases between. This CDR3 contains 15 residues. The CDR3 here is CASSQGARGYNEQFF. CDR3 bases: TGCGCCAGCAGCCAAGGAGCCCGGGGCTACAATGAGCAGTTCTTC.

This CDR3 is CASSPGTGETQYF. CDR3 nucleotides: TGTGCCAGCAGTCCCGGGACTGGAGAGACCCAGTACTTC. V and J are TRBV28 and TRBJ2-5; D may be TRBD2 (6 bases). The germline gives CDR1 MDHEN, CDR2 SYDVKM. V lost 5 bases to trimming and J lost 4 bases, with 11 bases between them. The CDR3 contains 13 residues.

The rearrangement uses TRBV9 and TRBJ2-7; 7 nucleotides align to TRBD1. CDR1 SGDLS and CDR2 YYNGEE come from the germline V gene. V lost 4 bases and J lost 3; bases outside the gene matches: 7. The CDR3 is made up of 14 amino acids. The CDR3, as DNA: TGTGCCAGCAGCCCGTCTGCAGGGGGCTACGAGCAGTACTTC. Its translation: CASSPSAGGYEQYF.

V and J are TRBV5-6 and TRBJ2-5; the match to TRBD1 covers 7 bases. Germline trimming cut 4 bases from V and 1 base from J; bases unmatched to any gene: 4. Germline CDR1 and CDR2: SGHDT and YYEEEE. This CDR3 comprises 14 residues. The CDR3 coding sequence is TGTGCCAGCAGCATAGGGGACAGCCAAGAGACCCAGTACTTC. It is translated as CASSIGDSQETQYF.

The chain is built from TRBV27 and TRBJ1-1, with TRBD1 identical over 7 bases. V lost 3 bases, J lost 0 bases, and 4 bases stayed unmatched. Germline V gives CDR1 MNHEY, CDR2 SMNVEV (reference sequence). The CDR3 spans 15 residues. The DNA for the CDR3 is TGTGCCAGCAGTTTCCAGGGGGGGGTGAACACTGAAGCTTTCTTT. Amino acids: CASSFQGGVNTEAFF.

This clone appeared a single time. V and J are TRBV14 and TRBJ1-1, with 7 bases identical to TRBD1. The CDR3 has 15 amino acids. CDR1 SGHDN and CDR2 FVKESK come from the germline V gene. V lost 0 bases and J lost 6; bases outside the gene matches: 7. CDR3 protein: CASSQDFTGAPEAFF. Written as DNA, the CDR3 is TGTGCCAGCAGCCAAGACTTTACAGGGGCCCCTGAAGCTTTCTTT.

This clone was observed a few times. J is TRBJ1-1 and V is TRBV2; no clear D gene. There are 14 residues in the CDR3. V lost 7 bases and J 3 bases, leaving 15 bases between the germline ends. CDR1 is SNHLY and CDR2 is FYNNEI in the germline V gene. The CDR3 region has the DNA TGTGCCAGCATGAAGGTGCAGTGGGACACTGAAGCTTTCTTT. It specifies CASMKVQWDTEAFF.

The chain joins TRBV13 to TRBJ2-1, with TRBD2 identical over 9 bases. V shed 2 bases, J shed 8 bases, and the junction held 7 bases outside the gene matches. Per germline, CDR1 PRHDT and CDR2 FYEKMQ (reference sequence). The CDR3 is made up of 15 amino acids. This CDR3 is CASSLRLAGLYEQFF. CDR3 nucleotides: TGTGCCAGCAGCTTAAGGCTAGCGGGACTGTATGAGCAGTTCTTC.

The genes are TRBV5-4 and TRBJ2-1; D is unresolved. Germline V gene lookup returns CDR1 SGHNT and CDR2 YYREEE (reference sequence). The CDR3 extends over 12 amino acids. V was clipped by 1 base and J by 15 bases, with 14 bases between them. The CDR3 sequence: CASSLSSSRAFF. In nucleotides, the CDR3 is TGTGCCAGCAGCTTGTCCTCCAGCCGTGCGTTCTTC.

The rearrangement uses TRBV19 and TRBJ2-2; 11 bases fit TRBD2. Germline V gene sequence: CDR1 LNHDA, CDR2 SQIVND (reference sequence). V shed 7 bases and J 6 bases; nucleotides not matched to a gene: 4. This CDR3 contains 14 residues. The CDR3 sequence: CASKVAGGAGELFF. DNA of the CDR3: TGTGCCAGTAAGGTAGCGGGAGGGGCCGGGGAGCTGTTTTTT. The full variable domain, with the rest looked up from reference TRBV19 and TRBJ2-2, is DGGITQSPKYLFRKEGQNVTLSCEQNLNHDAMYWYRQDPGQGLRLIYYSQIVNDFQKGDIAEGYSVSREKKESFPLTVTSAQKNPTAFYLCASKVAGGAGELFFGEGSRLTVL.

This clone was observed once. The V gene is TRBV19, the J gene TRBJ1-5, with 10 bases fitting TRBD1. CDR3 length: 13 residues. V gave up 8 bases and J gave up 6 bases; unmatched junction bases: 4. Germline V CDR1 and CDR2: LNHDA, SQIVND (reference sequence). The CDR3 nucleotides read TGTGCCAGTTCGACAGGGGGCATTCAGCCCCAGCATTTT. Its protein is CASSTGGIQPQHF.

The rearrangement joins TRBV11-2 to TRBJ2-7; TRBD1 is a possible D gene (6 bases). The CDR3 extends over 14 amino acids. Per germline, CDR1 SGHAT and CDR2 FQNNGV. The V gene lost 5 bases and the J gene lost 5 bases, with 16 bases spanning the gap. CDR3 amino acids: CASSPPVRGHEQYF. The CDR3 DNA reads as TGTGCCAGCAGCCCCCCGGTCAGGGGCCACGAGCAGTACTTC.

The V call is TRBV19, the J call TRBJ2-1; 9 nucleotides align to TRBD1. The V segment lost 1 base and the J segment 5 bases; nucleotides outside the gene matches: 9. Germline loops: CDR1 LNHDA, CDR2 SQIVND (reference sequence). The CDR3 has 17 amino acids. CDR3 in amino acids: CASSIVVDRGGHNEQFF. The CDR3 bases are TGTGCCAGTAGTATAGTGGTGGACAGGGGTGGCCACAATGAGCAGTTCTTC.

The chain uses TRBV5-4 and TRBJ1-2; a weak D match, TRBD1 (6 bases). V was pared by 4 bases and J by 0 bases, with 16 bases between. The CDR3 is made up of 16 amino acids. The germline V gene encodes CDR1 SGHNT and CDR2 YYREEE (reference sequence). CDR3 region: CASSPEDSLSNYGYTF. The CDR3, as DNA: TGTGCCAGCAGCCCCGAGGACAGCCTTTCTAACTATGGCTACACCTTC.

The chain carries TRBV14 and TRBJ2-1; a possible D gene is TRBD2 (6 bases). Trimming took 4 bases from V and 6 from J, leaving 16 bases between them. The germline CDR1 and CDR2 sequences are SGHDN and FVKESK. This CDR3 is 15 amino acids long. For the CDR3, the DNA is TGTGCCAGCAGCCCCTTCAACGCGGGAAGCAATGAGCAGTTCTTC. Encoded protein: CASSPFNAGSNEQFF.

Remarks on this clone: Germline and junction disagree at one end, which may indicate a read error. The V call is TRBV6-5, the J call TRBJ2-5; 9 bases align to TRBD2. CDR1 is MNHEY and CDR2 is SVGAGI in the germline V gene. The CDR3 consists of 11 residues. The DNA for the CDR3 is TGTGCCACCCTGGCGGGGGGGGTTTCTAACTTC. This codes for CATLAGGVSNF.